A selection of T cell receptor beta chains follows, all from one sample in a study of CD8+ T cells in alopecia areata. Clones were read by immunoSEQ multiplex PCR, and TCRdb kept only the in-frame ones, dropping some. The sample records roughly 120,000 clones, roughly 50% being singletons. The sequenced sample was CD8+ T cells sorted from blood, obtained at week 24, from a patient treated with tofacitinib. These receptors all stem from a human donor with alopecia areata. CDR3s include the opening cysteine and the closing phenylalanine or tryptophan. A D gene is named only where the DNA matches it firmly. For some rows the clone size is stated as once, few or many, or as a class when expanded; others skip it.

abundance: .
v_gene: TRBV9
d_gene: .
j_gene: TRBJ2-7
CDR3aa: CASSPGQRSYEQYF
CDR3nt: TGTGCCAGCAGCCCGGGGCAGCGTTCCTACGAGCAGTACTTC

abundance: .
v_gene: TRBV29-1
d_gene: .
j_gene: TRBJ1-5
CDR3aa: CSGTGEPRDSNQPQHF
CDR3nt: TGCAGCGGTACAGGAGAACCTAGAGATAGCAATCAGCCCCAGCATTTT

abundance: .
v_gene: TRBV30
d_gene: .
j_gene: TRBJ1-1
CDR3aa: CAWSVLSEAFF
CDR3nt: TGTGCCTGGAGTGTTTTGTCTGAAGCTTTCTTT

abundance: .
v_gene: TRBV6-6
d_gene: .
j_gene: TRBJ1-3
CDR3aa: CASRLTGESSGNTIYF
CDR3nt: TGTGCCAGCAGGTTGACAGGAGAGAGCTCTGGAAACACCATATATTTT

abundance: .
v_gene: TRBV4-2
d_gene: .
j_gene: TRBJ1-1
CDR3aa: CASSQPEQLEAFF
CDR3nt: TGTGCCAGCAGCCAACCGGAACAGCTTGAAGCTTTCTTT

abundance: once
v_gene: TRBV2
d_gene: .
j_gene: TRBJ2-7
CDR3aa: CASSEGRLDYEQYF
CDR3nt: TGTGCCAGCAGTGAAGGCAGGCTTGACTACGAGCAGTACTTC

abundance: .
v_gene: TRBV14
d_gene: .
j_gene: TRBJ2-2
CDR3aa: CASSQVTGPPLNTGELFF
CDR3nt: TGTGCCAGCAGCCAAGTGACGGGTCCCCCACTCAACACCGGGGAGCTGTTTTTT

abundance: .
v_gene: TRBV29-1
d_gene: TRBD2
j_gene: TRBJ2-7
CDR3aa: CSVGPSGDGQYF
CDR3nt: TGCAGCGTTGGCCCTAGCGGGGACGGGCAGTACTTC

abundance: .
v_gene: TRBV4-3
d_gene: .
j_gene: TRBJ2-3
CDR3aa: CASSQPPADTQYF
CDR3nt: TGCGCCAGCAGCCAGCCCCCAGCAGATACGCAGTATTTT

abundance: few
v_gene: TRBV6-5
d_gene: .
j_gene: TRBJ2-5
CDR3aa: CASSYSYGEETQYF
CDR3nt: TGTGCCAGCAGTTACTCGTACGGCGAAGAGACCCAGTACTTC

abundance: .
v_gene: TRBV7-6
d_gene: TRBD1
j_gene: TRBJ1-1
CDR3aa: CASSPWTGPNPRRTEAFF
CDR3nt: TGTGCCAGCAGCCCCTGGACAGGGCCGAATCCCCGGCGTACTGAAGCTTTCTTT

abundance: .
v_gene: TRBV7-9
d_gene: .
j_gene: TRBJ1-1
CDR3aa: CASSLGHLEAFF
CDR3nt: TGTGCCAGCAGCCTCGGACACCTTGAAGCTTTCTTT

abundance: .
v_gene: TRBV12-5
d_gene: .
j_gene: TRBJ2-7
CDR3aa: CASGLVGPVYEQYF
CDR3nt: TGTGCTAGTGGTTTGGTGGGACCCGTCTACGAGCAGTACTTC

abundance: few
v_gene: TRBV7-9
d_gene: .
j_gene: TRBJ2-7
CDR3aa: CASSLVADYEQYF
CDR3nt: TGTGCCAGCAGCTTAGTGGCAGACTACGAGCAGTACTTC

abundance: .
v_gene: TRBV5-6
d_gene: .
j_gene: TRBJ2-3
CDR3aa: CASSWADGDTQYF
CDR3nt: TGTGCCAGCAGCTGGGCAGACGGAGATACGCAGTATTTT

abundance: .
v_gene: TRBV13
d_gene: .
j_gene: TRBJ2-7
CDR3aa: CASSLRQETSYEQYF
CDR3nt: TGTGCCAGCAGCCTCCGACAGGAGACCTCCTACGAGCAGTACTTC

abundance: .
v_gene: TRBV29-1
d_gene: .
j_gene: TRBJ1-2
CDR3aa: CSASGGGYTF
CDR3nt: TGCAGCGCTTCAGGTGGGGGCTACACCTTC

abundance: .
v_gene: TRBV4-3
d_gene: .
j_gene: TRBJ1-6
CDR3aa: CASSQEVLSSYNSPLHF
CDR3nt: TGCGCCAGCAGCCAAGAGGTTTTGAGCTCCTATAATTCACCCCTCCACTTT

abundance: .
v_gene: TRBV15
d_gene: TRBD1
j_gene: TRBJ1-2
CDR3aa: CATSGAGTGVFIDYGYTF
CDR3nt: TGTGCCACCAGCGGGGCCGGGACAGGGGTTTTCATCGACTATGGCTACACCTTC

abundance: .
v_gene: TRBV27
d_gene: .
j_gene: TRBJ1-6
CDR3aa: CASSLLQTNSPLHF
CDR3nt: TGTGCCAGCAGTTTATTGCAGACAAATTCACCCCTCCACTTT

abundance: .
v_gene: TRBV19
d_gene: .
j_gene: TRBJ1-1
CDR3aa: CASSIGGHPFEKTEAFF
CDR3nt: TGTGCCAGTAGTATAGGGGGACACCCCTTCGAAAAGACTGAAGCTTTCTTT

abundance: .
v_gene: TRBV27
d_gene: .
j_gene: TRBJ1-5
CDR3aa: CASSKDGLNQPQHF
CDR3nt: TGTGCCAGCAGCAAGGACGGGCTCAATCAGCCCCAGCATTTT

abundance: once
v_gene: TRBV9
d_gene: TRBD2
j_gene: TRBJ2-1
CDR3aa: CASSVVLAGATLDEQFF
CDR3nt: TGTGCCAGCAGCGTAGTGCTAGCGGGGGCCACCTTAGATGAGCAGTTCTTC

abundance: .
v_gene: TRBV7-3
d_gene: TRBD1
j_gene: TRBJ2-1
CDR3aa: CASSNWTGHEQFF
CDR3nt: TGTGCCAGCAGCAACTGGACAGGGCATGAGCAGTTCTTC

abundance: .
v_gene: TRBV5-4
d_gene: TRBD2
j_gene: TRBJ2-5
CDR3aa: CASSLPSGGEIRVPQYF
CDR3nt: TGTGCCAGCAGCTTGCCCAGCGGGGGGGAAATAAGAGTGCCCCAGTACTTC

abundance: .
v_gene: TRBV29-1
d_gene: .
j_gene: TRBJ2-5
CDR3aa: CSVGKETQYF
CDR3nt: TGCAGCGTTGGAAAGGAGACCCAGTACTTC

abundance: .
v_gene: TRBV19
d_gene: .
j_gene: TRBJ2-1
CDR3aa: CASRSHVEADNEQFF
CDR3nt: TGTGCCAGTAGATCCCACGTAGAAGCGGACAATGAGCAGTTCTTC

abundance: .
v_gene: TRBV6-5
d_gene: .
j_gene: TRBJ2-5
CDR3aa: CASTDEGFRTQYF
CDR3nt: TGTGCCAGCACCGACGAGGGGTTTCGGACCCAGTACTTC

abundance: .
v_gene: TRBV29-1
d_gene: .
j_gene: TRBJ2-1
CDR3aa: CSVEEQTSSYNEQFF
CDR3nt: TGCAGCGTTGAAGAACAGACGTCCTCCTACAATGAGCAGTTCTTC

abundance: .
v_gene: TRBV6-4
d_gene: TRBD2
j_gene: TRBJ2-1
CDR3aa: CASSDGLAGGSEQFF
CDR3nt: TGTGCCAGCAGCGACGGACTAGCGGGGGGCAGTGAGCAGTTCTTC

abundance: .
v_gene: TRBV27
d_gene: .
j_gene: TRBJ1-1
CDR3aa: CASSHWTAQNTEAFF
CDR3nt: TGTGCCAGCAGTCACTGGACAGCGCAGAACACTGAAGCTTTCTTT

abundance: .
v_gene: TRBV2
d_gene: .
j_gene: TRBJ1-5
CDR3aa: CASSEGLMGNQPQHF
CDR3nt: TGTGCCAGCAGTGAAGGGCTAATGGGCAATCAGCCCCAGCATTTT

abundance: few
v_gene: TRBV19
d_gene: TRBD1
j_gene: TRBJ1-4
CDR3aa: CASSRVLQGAKLFF
CDR3nt: TGTGCCAGTAGTAGGGTACTACAGGGGGCCAAACTGTTTTTT

abundance: .
v_gene: TRBV13
d_gene: TRBD2
j_gene: TRBJ2-2
CDR3aa: CASSPPAGGTGELFF
CDR3nt: TGTGCCAGCAGCCCCCCAGCGGGGGGGACCGGGGAGCTGTTTTTT

abundance: .
v_gene: TRBV29-1
d_gene: .
j_gene: TRBJ1-2
CDR3aa: CSADPTGRGYTF
CDR3nt: TGCAGCGCCGACCCGACTGGGAGGGGCTACACCTTC

abundance: .
v_gene: TRBV30
d_gene: .
j_gene: TRBJ2-3
CDR3aa: CAWSVPYESTMDTQYF
CDR3nt: TGTGCCTGGAGTGTACCCTACGAGTCCACTATGGATACGCAGTATTTT

abundance: .
v_gene: TRBV7-3
d_gene: .
j_gene: TRBJ2-5
CDR3aa: CASSYDGSSETQYF
CDR3nt: TGTGCCAGCAGTTACGACGGCTCGAGTGAGACCCAGTACTTC

abundance: .
v_gene: TRBV6-6
d_gene: .
j_gene: TRBJ1-5
CDR3aa: CASSTGGSQPQHF
CDR3nt: TGTGCCAGCTCGACGGGGGGATCTCAGCCCCAGCATTTT

abundance: .
v_gene: TRBV9
d_gene: .
j_gene: TRBJ2-3
CDR3aa: CASSVGTSNTDTQYF
CDR3nt: TGTGCCAGCAGCGTAGGGACATCCAACACAGATACGCAATATTTT

abundance: few
v_gene: TRBV10-3
d_gene: .
j_gene: TRBJ2-7
CDR3aa: CAISDGTRTYEQYF
CDR3nt: TGTGCCATCAGTGATGGGACAAGAACCTACGAGCAGTACTTC

abundance: many
v_gene: TRBV5-4
d_gene: .
j_gene: TRBJ2-2
CDR3aa: CASSPQVTGELFF
CDR3nt: TGTGCCAGCAGCCCCCAAGTCACCGGGGAGCTGTTTTTT

abundance: once
v_gene: TRBV7-9
d_gene: .
j_gene: TRBJ1-1
CDR3aa: CASSLQSGGTEAFF
CDR3nt: TGTGCCAGCAGCTTGCAGAGTGGAGGGACTGAAGCTTTCTTT

abundance: .
v_gene: TRBV2
d_gene: .
j_gene: TRBJ1-1
CDR3aa: CASSEGWGSMNTEAFF
CDR3nt: TGTGCCAGCAGTGAAGGGTGGGGCAGTATGAACACTGAAGCTTTCTTT

abundance: .
v_gene: TRBV29-1
d_gene: .
j_gene: TRBJ1-2
CDR3aa: CSEGPRGSYGYTF
CDR3nt: TGCAGCGAGGGACCTCGGGGAAGCTATGGCTACACCTTC

abundance: .
v_gene: TRBV6-6
d_gene: TRBD1
j_gene: TRBJ1-4
CDR3aa: CASSAGGEHEKLFF
CDR3nt: TGTGCCAGCAGTGCAGGGGGCGAACATGAAAAACTGTTTTTT

abundance: .
v_gene: TRBV15
d_gene: TRBD2
j_gene: TRBJ2-1
CDR3aa: CATSRDTGGSYNEQFF
CDR3nt: TGTGCCACCAGCAGAGATACGGGAGGCTCCTACAATGAGCAGTTCTTC

abundance: .
v_gene: TRBV25-1
d_gene: .
j_gene: TRBJ1-2
CDR3aa: CASSGTAFTYGYTF
CDR3nt: TGTGCCAGCAGCGGGACCGCGTTTACCTATGGCTACACCTTC

abundance: .
v_gene: TRBV27
d_gene: .
j_gene: TRBJ1-3
CDR3aa: CASRIQGSSGNTIYF
CDR3nt: TGTGCCAGCAGGATACAGGGAAGCTCTGGAAACACCATATATTTT

abundance: few
v_gene: TRBV27
d_gene: TRBD1
j_gene: TRBJ2-7
CDR3aa: CASKTGFHEQYF
CDR3nt: TGTGCCAGCAAGACAGGGTTCCACGAGCAGTACTTC

abundance: .
v_gene: TRBV27
d_gene: .
j_gene: TRBJ1-1
CDR3aa: CASSKMVWTGWGTEAFF
CDR3nt: TGTGCCAGCAGTAAAATGGTATGGACCGGGTGGGGCACTGAAGCTTTCTTT

abundance: .
v_gene: TRBV2
d_gene: .
j_gene: TRBJ1-1
CDR3aa: CASRQGKGGDTEAFF
CDR3nt: TGTGCCAGCAGGCAGGGTAAAGGAGGGGACACTGAAGCTTTCTTT

abundance: .
v_gene: TRBV5-4
d_gene: TRBD1
j_gene: TRBJ2-7
CDR3aa: CASSLWDSDYEQYF
CDR3nt: TGTGCCAGCAGCTTGTGGGACAGTGACTACGAGCAGTACTTC

abundance: once
v_gene: TRBV7-2
d_gene: .
j_gene: TRBJ2-7
CDR3aa: CASSPGPNYEQYF
CDR3nt: TGTGCCAGCAGCCCGGGGCCGAATTACGAGCAGTACTTC

abundance: .
v_gene: TRBV5-8
d_gene: TRBD2
j_gene: TRBJ2-3
CDR3aa: CASSLAGLAGATDTQYF
CDR3nt: TGTGCCAGCAGCCTAGCGGGACTAGCGGGCGCCACAGATACGCAGTATTTT

abundance: few
v_gene: TRBV5-6
d_gene: TRBD2
j_gene: TRBJ2-3
CDR3aa: CASSLAADTQYF
CDR3nt: TGTGCCAGCAGCCTAGCGGCAGATACGCAGTATTTT